The 14 T cell receptor beta chains given below trace back to one sample, sequenced in a study of beta chain features in type 1 diabetes. No cognate antigen is known for these TCRs. The study reverse transcribed the entire isolated RNA, so it sequenced expressed TCRB transcripts. This table comes from immunoSEQ multiplex PCR, and its TCRdb copy is limited to in-frame clones, with some not included. The sample shows some 350,000 clones, over 8.5% of them seen only once. General study results and limits: Within each of all four CD4+ subsets, Type 1 diabetes patients had TCRB CDR3s that were moderately but significantly shorter.

Sequencing was performed on central memory CD4+ T cells from blood. The receptors derive from a man aged 30 to 45 with type 1 diabetes.

This clone appeared a few times. The chain has TRBV11-2 and TRBJ1-4; no clear D gene. The CDR3 is 14 residues long. Germline V gene lookup returns CDR1 SGHAT and CDR2 FQNNGV. V was cut by 1 base and J by 4 bases, with 7 bases left in between. The CDR3 is CASSLGGYNEKLFF. CDR3 DNA sequence: TGTGCCAGCAGCTTAGGCGGCTATAATGAAAAACTGTTTTTT.

This clone was seen only a few times. The gene calls are TRBV19 and TRBJ1-1; D is undetermined. Trimming removed 3 bases at V and 5 bases at J, with 16 bases between. Germline V gene data show CDR1 as LNHDA and CDR2 as SQIVND (reference sequence). CDR3 length: 15 amino acids. DNA of the CDR3: TGTGCCAGTAGTATTGCATTTGAGGGAAGAACTGAAGCTTTCTTT. It translates to CASSIAFEGRTEAFF.

V and J are TRBV2 and TRBJ2-1; TRBD1 agrees at 9 bases. V trimming: 8 bases; J trimming: 0 bases; junction bases outside the gene matches: 8. Looked up from germline, CDR1 is SNHLY and CDR2 is FYNNEI. The CDR3 is 16 residues long. Here the CDR3 DNA reads TGTGCCAGCGCCCAACAGGGGGCTAGCTCCTACAATGAGCAGTTCTTC. Protein: CASAQQGASSYNEQFF.

There are a few counts of this clone. The chain has TRBV13 and TRBJ2-7, with TRBD2 identical over 16 bases. CDR1 is PRHDT, CDR2 FYEKMQ, per germline (reference sequence). The CDR3 contains 16 residues. Unmatched junction bases numbered 8, after V lost 6 bases and J lost 6 bases. CDR3 residues: CASSPGTSGRAGEQYF. Here the CDR3 DNA reads TGTGCCAGCAGTCCCGGGACTAGCGGGAGGGCCGGCGAGCAGTACTTC.

This clone was observed many times. The CDR3 sequence is CASSMEAGGGGQPQHF. The CDR3 nucleotides are TGTGCCAGTAGTATGGAGGCAGGGGGTGGTGGTCAGCCCCAGCATTTT. This sequence joins TRBV19 and TRBJ1-5, with TRBD1 matching over 7 bases. The CDR3 has 16 amino acids. With 3 bases clipped from V and 6 bases from J, the junction kept 11 bases outside the gene matches. Germline values: CDR1 LNHDA, CDR2 SQIVND (reference sequence).

The J gene is TRBJ1-1, the V gene TRBV2; no definite D call. The CDR3 contains 13 residues. V was trimmed by 6 bases and J by 2 bases, leaving 10 bases between them. CDR1 and CDR2 (germline): SNHLY, FYNNEI. The CDR3 DNA follows: TGTGCCAGCAGGGTGGATTTTAACACTGAAGCTTTCTTT. It translates to CASRVDFNTEAFF.

The chain has TRBV7-6 and TRBJ2-2, with 9 bases aligning to TRBD1. J lost 1 base, V lost 6 bases, and 6 bases had no gene match. Per germline, CDR1 SGHVS and CDR2 FNYEAQ. This CDR3 region has 16 residues. CDR3 protein: CASSQLGQGNTGELFF. DNA for the CDR3: TGTGCCAGCAGTCAATTGGGACAGGGGAACACCGGGGAGCTGTTTTTT.

The chain recombines TRBV5-1 with TRBJ2-2; D gene uncertain. The CDR3 is made up of 15 amino acids. With 0 bases removed from V and 0 bases from J, the gap between germline ends came to 6 bases. Germline V gene lookup returns CDR1 SGHRS and CDR2 YFSETQ. The DNA for the CDR3 is TGCGCCAGCAGCTTGGACCACCCGAACACCGGGGAGCTGTTTTTT. This encodes CASSLDHPNTGELFF.

This clone was counted between two and nine times. V gene TRBV7-9 combines with J gene TRBJ2-2; D may correspond to TRBD1 or TRBD2 (5 bases each). The CDR3 totals 13 residues. V lost 4 bases and J 10 bases, leaving 13 bases between the germline ends. Germline V gene sequence: CDR1 SEHNR, CDR2 FQNEAQ (reference sequence). DNA for the CDR3: TGTGCCAGCAGCTCCGGCCGGGACGAGGAGCTGTTTTTT. It specifies CASSSGRDEELFF.

This chain uses TRBV2 with TRBJ2-1; a weak D match, TRBD2 (5 bases). V was clipped by 3 bases and J by 7 bases, with 13 bases between them. Germline values: CDR1 SNHLY, CDR2 FYNNEI. The CDR3 length is 14 residues. The CDR3 DNA reads TGTGCCAGCAGTGAGAATCAACCGGGAAATGAGCAGTTCTTC. Translating gives CASSENQPGNEQFF.

The chain couples TRBV18 to TRBJ1-1; unclear D gene. The germline gives CDR1 KGHSH, CDR2 LQKENI. The V and J ends lost 6 bases and 1 base respectively, with 15 bases between them. This CDR3 comprises 15 residues. Here the CDR3 reads CASSLDNGRNTEAFF. The CDR3 bases are TGTGCCAGCTCCCTCGACAACGGGAGGAACACTGAAGCTTTCTTT.

This clone has only a few counts. The chain joins TRBV4-3 to TRBJ2-3; D not certain. The V and J ends lost 1 base and 7 bases respectively, with 12 bases between them. This CDR3 contains 14 residues. Germline values: CDR1 LGHNA, CDR2 YSLEER. In nucleotides, the CDR3 is TGCGCCAGCAGCCAAGCCGGGCCCCTGAATACGCAGTATTTT. Translated: CASSQAGPLNTQYF.

This clone was observed a handful of times. This chain connects TRBV25-1 to TRBJ2-5; TRBD2 aligns across 16 bases. The CDR3 spans 18 residues. Germline CDR1 reads MGHDK; CDR2 reads SYGVNS. V trimming: 5 bases; J trimming: 5 bases; junction bases outside the gene matches: 11. The CDR3 protein is CASSPGLAGGPSGETQYF. DNA of the CDR3: TGTGCCAGCAGTCCGGGACTAGCGGGAGGGCCCTCTGGGGAGACCCAGTACTTC.

The gene calls are TRBV2 and TRBJ1-2, with a weak D call TRBD1 (5 bases). Trimming removed 5 bases from V and 6 bases from J, with 16 bases in between. The CDR3 covers 14 residues. Germline V gene sequence: CDR1 SNHLY, CDR2 FYNNEI. As DNA, the CDR3 is TGTGCCAGCAGTTCTACATTGGGGGTGGATGGCTACACCTTC. Amino acids: CASSSTLGVDGYTF.